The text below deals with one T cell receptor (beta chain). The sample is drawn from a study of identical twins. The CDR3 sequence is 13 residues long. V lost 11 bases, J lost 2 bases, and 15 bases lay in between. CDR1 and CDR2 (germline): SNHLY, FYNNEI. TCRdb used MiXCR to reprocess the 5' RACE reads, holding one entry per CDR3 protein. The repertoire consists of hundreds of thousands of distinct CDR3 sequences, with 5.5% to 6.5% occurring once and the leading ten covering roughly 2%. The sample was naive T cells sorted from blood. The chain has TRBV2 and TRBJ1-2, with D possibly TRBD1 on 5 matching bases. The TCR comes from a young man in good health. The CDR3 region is CASKPQGNYGYTF. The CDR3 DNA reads TGTGCCTCAAAACCCCAGGGAAACTATGGCTACACCTTC.